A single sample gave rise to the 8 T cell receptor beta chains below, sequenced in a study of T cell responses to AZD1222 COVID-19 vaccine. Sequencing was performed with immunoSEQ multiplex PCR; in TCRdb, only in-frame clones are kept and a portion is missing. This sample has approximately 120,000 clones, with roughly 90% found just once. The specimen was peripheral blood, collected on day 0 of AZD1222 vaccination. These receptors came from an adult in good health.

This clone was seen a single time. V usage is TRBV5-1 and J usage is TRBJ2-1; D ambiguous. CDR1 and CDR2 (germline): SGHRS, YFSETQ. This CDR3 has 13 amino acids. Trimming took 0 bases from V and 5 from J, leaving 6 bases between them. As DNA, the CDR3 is TGCGCCAGCAGCTTGGTGGTAGACAATGAGCAGTTCTTC. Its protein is CASSLVVDNEQFF.

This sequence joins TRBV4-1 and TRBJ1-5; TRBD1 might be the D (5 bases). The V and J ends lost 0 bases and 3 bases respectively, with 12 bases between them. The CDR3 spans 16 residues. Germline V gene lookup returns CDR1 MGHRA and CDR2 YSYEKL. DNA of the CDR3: TGCGCCAGCAGCCAAGATTTCCGGGGACCCAATCAGCCCCAGCATTTT. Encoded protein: CASSQDFRGPNQPQHF.

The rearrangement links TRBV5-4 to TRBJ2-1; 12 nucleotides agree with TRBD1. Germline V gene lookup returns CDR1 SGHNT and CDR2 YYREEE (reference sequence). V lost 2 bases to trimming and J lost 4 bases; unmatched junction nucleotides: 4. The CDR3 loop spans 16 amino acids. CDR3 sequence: CASSFGTGGFYNEQFF. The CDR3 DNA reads TGTGCCAGCAGCTTTGGGACAGGGGGCTTTTACAATGAGCAGTTCTTC.

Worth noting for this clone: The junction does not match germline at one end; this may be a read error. The CDR3 DNA follows: TGCGCCAGCAGCCAAGACGCGGGGGGTGCTACAGGTACGCAGTATTTT. Its translation is CASSQDAGGATGTQYF. This chain links TRBV4-3 with TRBJ2-3, with 8 bases matching TRBD2. The CDR3 is made up of 16 amino acids. The germline gives CDR1 LGHNA, CDR2 YSLEER.

In nucleotides, the CDR3 is TGTGCCAGCTCCGGACAGGACAGCAATCAGCCCCAGCATTTT. Its protein product is CASSGQDSNQPQHF. V gene TRBV18 combines with J gene TRBJ1-5; 7 nucleotides line up with TRBD1. Per germline, CDR1 KGHSH and CDR2 LQKENI. Trimming removed 6 bases from V and 1 base from J; junction bases left unmatched: 3. The CDR3 contains 14 residues.

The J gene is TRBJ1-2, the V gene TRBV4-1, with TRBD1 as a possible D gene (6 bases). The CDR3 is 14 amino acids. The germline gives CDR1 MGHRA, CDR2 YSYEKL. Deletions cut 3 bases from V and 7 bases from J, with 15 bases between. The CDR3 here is CASSQGGREAGYTF. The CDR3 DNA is TGCGCCAGCAGCCAGGGGGGCAGGGAGGCTGGCTACACCTTC.

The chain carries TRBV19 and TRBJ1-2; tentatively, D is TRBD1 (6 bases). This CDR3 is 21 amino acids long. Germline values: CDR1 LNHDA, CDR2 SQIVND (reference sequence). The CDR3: CSTRGGQTPKGPDKKNYGYTF. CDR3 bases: TGTAGCACAAGAGGAGGACAGACCCCCAAAGGCCCCGACAAAAAGAACTATGGCTACACCTTC.

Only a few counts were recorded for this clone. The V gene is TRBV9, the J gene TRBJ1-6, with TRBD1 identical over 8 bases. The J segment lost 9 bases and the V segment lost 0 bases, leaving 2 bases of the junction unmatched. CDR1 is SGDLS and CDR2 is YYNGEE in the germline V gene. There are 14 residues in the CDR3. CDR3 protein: CASSVETGGSPLHF. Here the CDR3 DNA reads TGTGCCAGCAGCGTAGAAACAGGGGGTTCACCCCTCCACTTT.